The rows below give T cell receptor beta chains drawn from one sample of a study of T cells in Graves' hyperthyroidism and ophthalmopathy. TCRdb called the multiplex PCR reads again in MiXCR, with one record for every CDR3 protein. The sample contains over 350,000 distinct CDR3 sequences, over 12% of which appear only once. The sample taken for sequencing was blood. These receptors came from a man in his fifties or sixties with Graves' ophthalmopathy. CDR3s include the opening cysteine and the closing phenylalanine or tryptophan. D genes are given only for firm matches. Expanded clones are given a class, and other clones once, few, many or no size at all.

j_call v_call d_call clone_size cdr3_length cdr3_nt cdr3_aa
TRBJ2-7 TRBV5-6 - many 15 TGTGCCAGCAGCCCGGAAGGCAGACCTTTTCACGAGCAGTACTTC CASSPEGRPFHEQYF
TRBJ2-3 TRBV20-1 - many 13 TGCTCCTACACCTCCGGGGCCACAGATACGCAGTATTTT CSYTSGATDTQYF
TRBJ1-6 TRBV3-1 TRBD1 many 17 TGTGCCAGCAGCCAAGACTTGGACAGGGTCTATAATTCACCCCTCCACTTT CASSQDLDRVYNSPLHF
TRBJ2-7 TRBV20-1 - many 15 TGCAGTGCTAGAGAATACCGGGACGGACGCTACGAGCAGTACTTC CSAREYRDGRYEQYF
TRBJ1-3 TRBV5-1 - - 14 TGCGCCAGCAGCTTGGTAGAGAGTGGAAACACCATATATTTT CASSLVESGNTIYF
TRBJ2-7 TRBV20-1 - many 14 TGCAGTGCTAGACACCCTGGGGAATCCTACGAGCAGTACTTC CSARHPGESYEQYF
TRBJ1-3 TRBV11-2 - few 16 TGTGCCAGCAGCTTAAGTTGGGACGCCTCTGGAAACACCATATATTTT CASSLSWDASGNTIYF
TRBJ2-5 TRBV20-1 - - 12 TGCAGTGCCCCCCGAGGATCTGAGACCCAGTACTTC CSAPRGSETQYF
TRBJ2-6 TRBV9 - few 15 TGTGCCAGCAGCGTAGCGCGGGGTGGGGCCAACGTCCTGACTTTC CASSVARGGANVLTF
TRBJ2-7 TRBV11-3 TRBD1 many 16 TGTGCCAGCAGCTTTGCCGGACAGGTGAGCTCCTACGAGCAGTACTTC CASSFAGQVSSYEQYF
TRBJ1-3 TRBV6-1 TRBD1 many 15 TGTGCCAGCAGTTATACCGGGACAGTTGGAAACACCATATATTTT CASSYTGTVGNTIYF
TRBJ2-5 TRBV20-1 - many 17 TGCAGTGCTAGAGATTTCCGGGACTCCACTTGGCGAGAGACCCAGTACTTC CSARDFRDSTWRETQYF
TRBJ2-3 TRBV11-2 - many 15 TGTGCCAGCAGCTTATTGACGATGAGCACAGATACGCAGTATTTT CASSLLTMSTDTQYF
TRBJ1-1 TRBV2 - many 13 TGTGCCAGCAGTGAACATACGGGCACTGAAGCTTTCTTT CASSEHTGTEAFF
TRBJ1-1 TRBV3-1 TRBD1 many 15 TGTGCCAGCAGCCCCGGACAGGTTGGTTTCACTGAAGCTTTCTTT CASSPGQVGFTEAFF
TRBJ1-1 TRBV6-5 - many 15 TGTGCCAGCAGTTACTCGAGCTACGGGGGCACTGAAGCTTTCTTT CASSYSSYGGTEAFF
TRBJ2-6 TRBV18 TRBD1 - 17 TGTGCCAGCCACCCGGGACAGGGTATCTCTGGGGCCAACGTCCTGACTTTC CASHPGQGISGANVLTF
TRBJ1-6 TRBV6-1 TRBD1 many 13 TGTGCCAGCGGACAGGGGCTTAGATCACCCCTCCACTTT CASGQGLRSPLHF
TRBJ2-7 TRBV7-9 TRBD1 - 14 TGTGCCAGCACCGAAGGACAGGGGGCACACGAGCAGTACTTC CASTEGQGAHEQYF
TRBJ2-7 TRBV15 TRBD1 - 16 TGTGCCACCAGCTACTCACTCCGAACTCAGGGGGACGAGCAGTACTTC CATSYSLRTQGDEQYF
TRBJ1-2 TRBV3-1 - many 15 TGTGCCAGCAGCCAGAAGGGAGCAGTTGCCTATGGCTACACCTTC CASSQKGAVAYGYTF
TRBJ2-7 TRBV6-1 - many 16 TGTGCCAGCAGTGAACTTATGTTCACCTCAAACTACGAGCAGTACTTC CASSELMFTSNYEQYF
TRBJ1-5 TRBV19 TRBD1 - 15 TGTGCCAGTAGTATGTCCGACAGGGCTCCATCGCCCCAGCATTTT CASSMSDRAPSPQHF
TRBJ1-2 TRBV4-1 - few 13 TGCGCCAGCAGCCAAGACGGACCCTATGGCTACACCTTC CASSQDGPYGYTF
TRBJ1-5 TRBV6-1 TRBD1 many 16 TGTGCCAGCAGTGTGGACAGGGCTGTTGGTAATCAGCCCCAGCATTTT CASSVDRAVGNQPQHF
TRBJ2-5 TRBV5-1 - many 12 TGCGCCAGCAGCTTCGAGGGGGAGACCCAGTACTTC CASSFEGETQYF
TRBJ1-5 TRBV11-2 TRBD1 - 15 TGTGCCAGCAGTTACGGGACAGGGCAAGACCAGCCCCAGCATTTT CASSYGTGQDQPQHF
TRBJ1-4 TRBV11-2 - - 16 TGTGCCAGCAGCTCGGGGCTACAGGCCTTTAATGAAAAACTGTTTTTT CASSSGLQAFNEKLFF
TRBJ2-3 TRBV7-3 TRBD2 - 18 TGTGCCAGCACCACCACCCGGCTAGCGGGAGGGCAGACAGATACGCAGTATTTT CASTTTRLAGGQTDTQYF
TRBJ1-5 TRBV15 - - 12 TGTGCCACCAGCCGGGGTAATCAGCCCCAGCATTTT CATSRGNQPQHF
TRBJ1-4 TRBV7-9 TRBD1 - 17 TGTGCCAGCAGCTTAAGGGGACAGGGGGCAGATAATGAAAAACTGTTTTTT CASSLRGQGADNEKLFF
TRBJ2-1 TRBV29-1 TRBD2 - 15 TGCAGCGTTGATCCACTAGCGGGAGACGGAAATGAGCAGTTCTTC CSVDPLAGDGNEQFF
TRBJ2-7 TRBV13 TRBD2 many 15 TGTGCCAGCAGCCCTTCCGGACTAGCGGGACACGAGCAGTACTTC CASSPSGLAGHEQYF
TRBJ2-2 TRBV24-1 - many 16 TGTGCCACCAGCACTCCGGGAACCCCGGACGCCGGGGAGCTGTTTTTT CATSTPGTPDAGELFF
TRBJ1-3 TRBV9 - few 19 TGTGCCAGCAGACCTGGGACGGGGCTACTTCAGGGCTCTGGAAACACCATATATTTT CASRPGTGLLQGSGNTIYF
TRBJ1-1 TRBV10-3 - many 11 TGTGCCATCAGCCAAGACACCGAAGCTTTCTTT CAISQDTEAFF
TRBJ1-1 TRBV5-1 - many 14 TGCGCCAGCAGCTTGGTCGACCTTAGCACTGAAGCTTTCTTT CASSLVDLSTEAFF
TRBJ2-7 TRBV7-2 - many 13 TGTGCCAGCAGCGGGACACCTTCCTACGAGCAGTACTTC CASSGTPSYEQYF
TRBJ2-2 TRBV18 - many 14 TGTGCCAGCTCACCGGGGCGGACCACCGGGGAGCTGTTTTTT CASSPGRTTGELFF
TRBJ2-3 TRBV5-4 TRBD1 few 15 TGTGCCAGCAGCCGATTTACAGGGGGCCCAGATACGCAGTATTTT CASSRFTGGPDTQYF
TRBJ2-1 TRBV18 TRBD2 many 17 TGTGCCAGCTCACCACCTAGCGGGAGGGGCTCCTACAATGAGCAGTTCTTC CASSPPSGRGSYNEQFF
TRBJ2-7 TRBV12-3/TRBV12-4 TRBD1 many 15 TGTGCCAGCAGCCGAGGGACAGGGATTTCCTACGAGCAGTACTTC CASSRGTGISYEQYF
TRBJ2-1 TRBV10-3 TRBD1 - 16 TGTGCCATCGGAGGACAGGGTTCCCACGGGTACAATGAGCAGTTCTTC CAIGGQGSHGYNEQFF
TRBJ2-7 TRBV4-1 - - 16 TGCGCCAGCAGCCAAGAGGCCCCCGGGACAAGCTACGAGCAGTACTTC CASSQEAPGTSYEQYF
TRBJ1-5 TRBV29-1 - many 12 TGCAGCGTTGGTTCCGTCAATCAGCCCCAGCATTTT CSVGSVNQPQHF
TRBJ2-5 TRBV2 - many 13 TGTGCCAGCAGTTGGAACCGCGGGGAGACCCAGTACTTC CASSWNRGETQYF
TRBJ2-7 TRBV12-3/TRBV12-4 TRBD1 - 16 TGTGCCAGCAGAGGCCCCGGGACAGGGGACGCCTACGAGCAGTACTTC CASRGPGTGDAYEQYF
TRBJ2-7 TRBV6-2/TRBV6-3 TRBD2 many 15 TGTGCCAGCAGGACCGGGACTAGCGTATTCTACGAGCAGTACTTC CASRTGTSVFYEQYF
TRBJ2-1 TRBV14 TRBD2 many 16 TGTGCCAGCAGCCCGCTCAATAGCGGGAGGCTGAATGAGCAGTTCTTC CASSPLNSGRLNEQFF
TRBJ2-6 TRBV5-4 TRBD1 few 15 TGTGCCAGCAGTTCGACAGGGTCTGGGGCCAACGTCCTGACTTTC CASSSTGSGANVLTF
TRBJ2-5 TRBV6-1 TRBD1 many 13 TGTGCCAGCACGACAGGGGGCTTGAAGACCCAGTACTTC CASTTGGLKTQYF
TRBJ2-6 TRBV2 TRBD2 - 18 TGTGCCAGCAGTCTACTAGCGGGAGTGAGCTCTGGGGCCAACGTCCTGACTTTC CASSLLAGVSSGANVLTF
TRBJ1-1 TRBV24-1 - few 13 TGTGCCACCAGTGATCCAGGGTCCTCTGAAGCTTTCTTT CATSDPGSSEAFF
TRBJ2-2 TRBV11-1 - - 15 TGTGCCAGCAGCTTTTTCCGGTCCGGCACCGGGGAGCTGTTTTTT CASSFFRSGTGELFF
TRBJ2-7 TRBV19 - - 12 TGTGCCAGTAGTATTGGTCCAGGCGAGCAGTACTTC CASSIGPGEQYF